Listed below are T cell receptor beta chains from one sample, sequenced in a study of tumor-infiltrating lymphocytes in primary liver carcinoma. MiXCR was run by TCRdb on the multiplex PCR reads, yielding one entry per CDR3 protein. The table has 65,000 to 80,000 distinct CDR3 sequences, roughly three quarters seen once; the top ten hold 25% to 35%. The sequenced sample consisted of liver tumor tissue from sampling region 4. These receptors all come from a man between 35 and 55 years old with primary liver carcinoma and hepatitis B virus infection. CDR3s include the opening cysteine and the closing phenylalanine or tryptophan. A D gene is named only where the DNA matches it firmly. Some rows have no size entry. The others give once, few or many, or a class for an expanded clone.

CDR3aa	CDR3nt	j_gene	d_gene	v_gene	abundance
CAISGTSDYNEQFF	TGCGCCATCAGTGGAACCAGCGACTACAATGAGCAGTTCTTC	TRBJ2-1	-	TRBV10-2	-
CASSMAHQPQHF	TGTGCCAGTAGTATGGCGCATCAGCCCCAGCATTTT	TRBJ1-5	-	TRBV19	many
CASSLSQLNEKLFF	TGTGCCAGCAGTTTATCACAGCTAAATGAAAAACTGTTTTTT	TRBJ1-4	-	TRBV28	many
CVSSFPTNEQFF	TGTGTCAGCAGCTTCCCGACCAATGAGCAGTTCTTT	TRBJ2-1	-	TRBV11-2	few
CASSQDLPSTSGRSEQYF	TGCGCCAGCAGCCAAGATCTCCCCTCGACTAGCGGTAGAAGCGAGCAGTACTTC	TRBJ2-7	TRBD2	TRBV4-1	many
CASSSPPRQGYYGYTF	TGTGCCAGCAGTTCCCCCCCACGGCAGGGCTACTATGGCTACACCTTC	TRBJ1-2	-	TRBV12-3/TRBV12-4	-
CASSPTGTDDDEQFF	TGTGCTAGCAGCCCCACCGGGACAGATGACGATGAGCAGTTCTTC	TRBJ2-1	TRBD1	TRBV12-3/TRBV12-4	once
CASNRLTGQGARQYF	TGTGCCAGCAACCGGCTCACTGGACAGGGGGCGCGGCAGTACTTC	TRBJ2-7	TRBD1	TRBV4-2	-
CASSQGYLGERENNEQYF	TGTGCCAGCAGCCAAGGTTATCTGGGGGAGCGGGAGAATAACGAGCAGTACTTC	TRBJ2-7	TRBD2	TRBV14	many
CASSNPGHTKNIQYF	TGTGCCAGTAGTAATCCGGGACACACCAAAAACATTCAGTACTTC	TRBJ2-4	-	TRBV19	few
CAGSQGRDDEQFF	TGCGCCGGCAGCCAAGGGAGGGACGATGAGCAGTTCTTC	TRBJ2-1	TRBD2	TRBV4-1	-
CASTSRAGEYNEQFF	TGTGCCAGCACCTCGAGGGCGGGGGAGTACAATGAGCAGTTCTTC	TRBJ2-1	TRBD2	TRBV5-6	many
CASSLGRAIEQLF	TGTGCCAGCAGCCTAGGCCGGGCAATTGAGCAGCTCTTC	TRBJ2-1	-	TRBV11-1	-
CASAKMDVRSGANVLTF	TGTGCCAGCGCCAAGATGGACGTGCGCTCTGGGGCCAACGTCCTGACTTTC	TRBJ2-6	-	TRBV2	-
CASSQEGVGENTDTQYF	TGTGCCAGCAGTCAAGAGGGAGTGGGGGAAAACACAGATACGCAGTATTTT	TRBJ2-3	-	TRBV4-2	once
CASRQDPASGGAYEQYF	TGCGCCAGCAGGCAAGATCCGGCTAGCGGGGGGGCCTATGAGCAGTACTTC	TRBJ2-7	TRBD2	TRBV4-1	-
CASSLPPSGQTHF	TGTGCCAGCAGTCTCCCTCCCTCGGGACAGACGCACTTC	TRBJ1-2	TRBD1	TRBV12-3/TRBV12-4	once
CANSFGRGATTNEKLFF	TGTGCCAACAGTTTTGGGAGAGGGGCGACAACTAATGAAAAACTGTTTTTT	TRBJ1-4	-	TRBV6-6	-
CDSSFWDREAGELLF	TGTGACAGCAGTTTTTGGGACCGGGAAGCCGGGGAGCTGCTTTTT	TRBJ2-2	-	TRBV28	-
CASSPGLAGVEQFF	TGTGCCAGCAGCCCCGGACTAGCGGGAGTGGAGCAGTTCTTC	TRBJ2-1	TRBD2	TRBV7-8	-
CSARFPGLAGYQETQYF	TGCAGTGCTAGGTTTCCGGGACTAGCGGGGTACCAAGAGACCCAGTACTTC	TRBJ2-5	TRBD2	TRBV20-1	few
CANSYPGTTYTQYF	TGTGCCAACAGTTACCCGGGGACCACATATACGCAGTATTTT	TRBJ2-3	-	TRBV6-2/TRBV6-3	-
CASSSPCGMGRYEQYF	TGTGCCAGCAGTTCCCCCTGTGGGATGGGACGGTACGAGCAGTACTTC	TRBJ2-7	-	TRBV28	-
CASSSRIGYEQYF	TGTGCCAGCAGCTCTCGAATTGGGTACGAGCAGTACTTC	TRBJ2-7	-	TRBV7-9	many
CASSEGPKSQNTGELFF	TGCGCCAGCAGTGAGGGTCCAAAATCCCAGAACACCGGGGAGCTGTTTTTT	TRBJ2-2	-	TRBV10-1	many
CASSLSGSRVWEPFF	TGTGCCAGCAGCCTAAGCGGGAGTCGAGTCTGGGAGCCGTTCTTT	TRBJ2-2	TRBD2	TRBV6-2/TRBV6-3	-
CASSISEYEQLF	TGTGCCAGCAGCATTAGCGAGTATGAGCAGCTCTTC	TRBJ2-1	-	TRBV11-2	once
CASSQAPPGTSGQETQYF	TGCGCCAGCAGCCAAGCGCCCCCGGGGACTAGCGGTCAAGAGACCCAGTACTTC	TRBJ2-5	TRBD2	TRBV4-1	many
CASSLEGRGGFGELFF	TGTGCCAGCAGCTTAGAGGGCCGGGGAGGCTTCGGGGAGCTGTTTTTT	TRBJ2-2	-	TRBV11-2	-
CSVAPNEQFF	TGCAGCGTTGCCCCAAATGAGCAGTTCTTC	TRBJ2-1	-	TRBV29-1	many
CASRAGNRSGTNVLTF	TGTGCCAGCAGAGCAGGGAACAGATCCGGGACCAACGTCCTGACTTTC	TRBJ2-6	-	TRBV6-5	-
CASSFTGRGNEQFF	TGTGCCAGCAGTTTTACCGGGAGAGGCAATGAGCAGTTCTTC	TRBJ2-1	-	TRBV28	many
CASKWGSGAKVLTF	TGTGCCAGCAAATGGGGAAGTGGGGCCAAGGTCCTGACTTTC	TRBJ2-6	-	TRBV28	-
CASSRQRFESSEQYF	TGTGCCAGCAGTAGGCAGAGATTCGAGTCGAGCGAGCAGTACTTC	TRBJ2-7	-	TRBV6-1	-
CASSRGLAGGYERYF	TGTGCCAGCAGTCGGGGACTAGCGGGAGGCTACGAGCGGTATTTC	TRBJ2-7	TRBD2	TRBV6-5	-
CASNLSVGLAGGGYDQYF	TGTGCCAGCAACTTATCCGTTGGACTAGCGGGAGGGGGCTACGATCAGTACTTC	TRBJ2-7	TRBD2	TRBV11-2	-
CASSYSGLTGVFNEQFF	TGTGCCAGCAGTTACTCGGGACTAACGGGGGTCTTCAATGAGCAGTTCTTC	TRBJ2-1	TRBD2	TRBV6-2/TRBV6-3	once
CASSQEAGYTEELFF	TGCGCCAGCAGCCAAGAGGCGGGGTACACCGAGGAGCTGTTTTTT	TRBJ2-2	-	TRBV4-1	-
CASSYSAIAGRTYNEQFF	TGTGCCAGCAGTTACTCTGCTATAGCGGGAAGGACCTACAATGAGCAGTTCTTC	TRBJ2-1	TRBD2	TRBV6-6	-
CASGGGDQETQYF	TGTGCCAGCGGGGGGGGGGACCAAGAGACCCAGTACTTC	TRBJ2-5	TRBD2	TRBV11-2	medium-sized
CANSGTVEEIQYF	TGCGCCAACAGCGGGACAGTGGAGGAGATCCAGTACTTC	TRBJ2-5	-	TRBV10-1	-
CASSLRSGSLSTVELFF	TGTGCCAGCAGTTTAAGAAGCGGGAGTCTGAGCACCGTGGAGCTGTTTTTT	TRBJ2-2	TRBD2	TRBV11-3	-
CASRRAPLGQPQHF	TGTGCCAGCAGACGGGCCCCACTAGGTCAGCCTCAGCATTTT	TRBJ1-5	-	TRBV6-1	-
CGSSLITSGRPDPPYEQCF	TGTGGCAGCAGCTTAATTACTAGCGGGAGGCCCGACCCTCCCTACGAGCAATGCTTC	TRBJ2-7	TRBD2	TRBV11-2	-
CSVDTVGGPYQETQYF	TGCAGCGTTGACACGGTAGGGGGTCCGTACCAAGAGACCCAGTACTTC	TRBJ2-5	-	TRBV29-1	-
CASRATTIDEKLFF	TGTGCCAGCAGGGCCACGACAATTGATGAAAAACTGTTTTTT	TRBJ1-4	-	TRBV2	-
CASSLLGTGNTEAIF	TGTGCCAGCAGCTTACTTGGGACAGGGAATACTGAAGCTATCTTT	TRBJ1-1	TRBD1	TRBV13	once
CANSETANYEYTF	TGCGCCAACAGCGAGACAGCTAACTATGAGTACACCTTC	TRBJ1-2	-	TRBV4-1	-
CASSLHIGLAMCVQFF	TGTGCCAGCAGCTTGCATATCGGACTAGCCATGTGTGTGCAGTTCTTC	TRBJ2-1	TRBD2	TRBV11-2	-
CNSYRGNQPQHF	TGTAACAGTTACAGGGGGAATCAGCCCCAGCATTTT	TRBJ1-5	TRBD1	TRBV5-4	-
CASRPTGTGVNDQFF	TGTGCCAGCAGGCCAACTGGGACTGGCGTCAATGATCAGTTCTTC	TRBJ2-1	-	TRBV4-2	-
CTNSWRTGNHYGYTF	TGTACCAACAGCTGGCGGACAGGGAACCACTATGGCTACACCTTT	TRBJ1-2	TRBD1	TRBV7-8	-
CAISPGGGKQYF	TGTGCCATTAGCCCTGGGGGGGGCAAGCAGTACTTC	TRBJ2-7	-	TRBV11-2	-
CASSFSGTGRLGQPQHF	TGTGCCAGTAGCTTTTCCGGGACAGGGCGCCTTGGTCAGCCCCAGCATTTT	TRBJ1-5	TRBD1	TRBV7-9	-
CASSLAGVSYYKQFF	TGTGCCAGCAGTTTAGCGGGGGTCTCCTACTATAAGCAGTTCTTC	TRBJ2-1	TRBD2	TRBV11-2	-